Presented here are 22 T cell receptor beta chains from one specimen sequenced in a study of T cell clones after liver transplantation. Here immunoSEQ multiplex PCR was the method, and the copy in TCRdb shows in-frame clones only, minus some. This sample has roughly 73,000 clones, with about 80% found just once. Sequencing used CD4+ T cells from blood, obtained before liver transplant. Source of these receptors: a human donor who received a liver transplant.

CDR3 nucleotides: TGCGCCAGCAGGGAGTCTCCTAACTATGGCTACACCTTC. Amino acids: CASRESPNYGYTF. The chain couples TRBV5-1 to TRBJ1-2; no reliable D call. Germline values: CDR1 SGHRS, CDR2 YFSETQ. This CDR3 has 13 amino acids. Trimming left V 5 bases short and J 0 bases short, with 8 bases between.

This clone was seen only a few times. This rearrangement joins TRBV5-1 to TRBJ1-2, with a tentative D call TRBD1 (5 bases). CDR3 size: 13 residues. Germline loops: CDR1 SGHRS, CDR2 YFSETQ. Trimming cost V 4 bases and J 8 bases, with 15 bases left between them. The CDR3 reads CASSTSTVQGYTF. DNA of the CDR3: TGCGCCAGCAGCACCTCGACAGTGCAAGGCTACACCTTC.

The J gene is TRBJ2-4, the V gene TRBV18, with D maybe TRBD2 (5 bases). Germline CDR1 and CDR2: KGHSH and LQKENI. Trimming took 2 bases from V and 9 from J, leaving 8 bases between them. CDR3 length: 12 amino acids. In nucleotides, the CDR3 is TGTGCCAGCTCACCAACAGAGGGCATTCAGTACTTC. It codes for CASSPTEGIQYF.

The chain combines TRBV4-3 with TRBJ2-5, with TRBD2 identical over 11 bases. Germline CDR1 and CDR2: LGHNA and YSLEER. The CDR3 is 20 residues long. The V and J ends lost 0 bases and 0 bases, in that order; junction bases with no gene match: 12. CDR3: CASSQEYTSGSSSHQETQYF. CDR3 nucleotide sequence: TGCGCCAGCAGCCAAGAGTACACTAGCGGGAGTAGCAGTCACCAAGAGACCCAGTACTTC.

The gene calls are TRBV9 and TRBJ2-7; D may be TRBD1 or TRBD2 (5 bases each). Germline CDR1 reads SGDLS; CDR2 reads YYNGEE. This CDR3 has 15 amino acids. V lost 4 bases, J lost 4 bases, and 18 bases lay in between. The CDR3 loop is CASSHQGGHEYEQYF. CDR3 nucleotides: TGTGCCAGCAGCCACCAAGGAGGACATGAATACGAGCAGTACTTC.

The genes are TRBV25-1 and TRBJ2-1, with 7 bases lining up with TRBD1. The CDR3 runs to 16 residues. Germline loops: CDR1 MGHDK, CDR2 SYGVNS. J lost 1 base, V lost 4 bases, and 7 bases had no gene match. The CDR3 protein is CASSATGSPSYNEQFF. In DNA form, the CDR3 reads TGTGCCAGCAGTGCGACAGGGAGCCCTTCCTACAATGAGCAGTTCTTC. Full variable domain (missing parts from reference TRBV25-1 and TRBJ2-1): EADIYQTPRYLVIGTGKKITLECSQTMGHDKMYWYQQDPGMELHLIHYSYGVNSTEKGDLSSESTVSRIRTEHFPLTLESARPSHTSQYLCASSATGSPSYNEQFFGPGTRLTVL.

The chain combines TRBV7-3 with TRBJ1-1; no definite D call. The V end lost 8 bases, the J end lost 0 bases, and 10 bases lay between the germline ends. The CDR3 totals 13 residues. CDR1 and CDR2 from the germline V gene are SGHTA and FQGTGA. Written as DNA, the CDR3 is TGTGCCAGCTCCACAAGTCTGAACACTGAAGCTTTCTTT. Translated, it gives CASSTSLNTEAFF.

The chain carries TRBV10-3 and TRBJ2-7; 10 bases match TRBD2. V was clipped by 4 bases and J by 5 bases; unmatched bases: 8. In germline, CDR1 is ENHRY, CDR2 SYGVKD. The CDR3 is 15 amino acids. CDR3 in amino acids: CAISVSGRATDEQYF. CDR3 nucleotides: TGTGCCATCAGTGTAAGCGGGAGGGCCACGGACGAGCAGTACTTC.

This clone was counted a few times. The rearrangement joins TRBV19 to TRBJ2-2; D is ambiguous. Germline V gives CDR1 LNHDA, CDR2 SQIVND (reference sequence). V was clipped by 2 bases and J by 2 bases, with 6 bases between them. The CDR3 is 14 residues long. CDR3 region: CASSIRINTGELFF. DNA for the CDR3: TGTGCCAGTAGTATACGGATCAACACCGGGGAGCTGTTTTTT.

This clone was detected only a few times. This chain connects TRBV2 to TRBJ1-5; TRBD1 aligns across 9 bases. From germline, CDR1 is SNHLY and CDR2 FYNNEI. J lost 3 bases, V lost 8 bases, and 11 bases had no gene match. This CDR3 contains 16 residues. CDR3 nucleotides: TGTGCCAGCGATACAGGGGGCGCTTACCCCAATCAGCCCCAGCATTTT. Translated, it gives CASDTGGAYPNQPQHF. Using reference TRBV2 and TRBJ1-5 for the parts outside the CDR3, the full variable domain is EPEVTQTPSHQVTQMGQEVILRCVPISNHLYFYWYRQILGQKVEFLVSFYNNEISEKSEIFDDQFSVERPDGSNFTLKIRSTKLEDSAMYFCASDTGGAYPNQPQHFGDGTRLSIL.

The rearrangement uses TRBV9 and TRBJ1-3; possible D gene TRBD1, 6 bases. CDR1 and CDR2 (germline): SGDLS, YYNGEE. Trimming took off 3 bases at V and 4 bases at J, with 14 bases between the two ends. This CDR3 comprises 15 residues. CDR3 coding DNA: TGTGCCAGCAGCGCCGAGGGGGGATCGGGAAACACCATATATTTT. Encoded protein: CASSAEGGSGNTIYF.

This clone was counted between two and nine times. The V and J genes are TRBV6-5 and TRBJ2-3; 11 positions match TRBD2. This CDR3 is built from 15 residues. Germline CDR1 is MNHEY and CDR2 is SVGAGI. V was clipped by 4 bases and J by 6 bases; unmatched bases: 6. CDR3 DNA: TGTGCCAGCAGTTCTATAGCGGGAGGGAAGGATACGCAGTATTTT. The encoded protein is CASSSIAGGKDTQYF.

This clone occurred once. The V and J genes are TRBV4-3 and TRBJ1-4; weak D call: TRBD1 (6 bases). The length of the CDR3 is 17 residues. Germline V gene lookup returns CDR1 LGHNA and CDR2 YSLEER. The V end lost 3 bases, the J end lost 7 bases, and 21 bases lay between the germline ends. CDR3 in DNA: TGCGCCAGCAGCCATACCCCGGGACACTTATCCAGTGAAAAACTGTTTTTT. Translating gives CASSHTPGHLSSEKLFF.

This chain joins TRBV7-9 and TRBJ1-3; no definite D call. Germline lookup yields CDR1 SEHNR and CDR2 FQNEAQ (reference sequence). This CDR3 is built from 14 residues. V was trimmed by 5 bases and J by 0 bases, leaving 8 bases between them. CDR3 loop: CASSKKSSGNTIYF. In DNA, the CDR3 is TGTGCCAGCAGCAAAAAGAGCTCTGGAAACACCATATATTTT.

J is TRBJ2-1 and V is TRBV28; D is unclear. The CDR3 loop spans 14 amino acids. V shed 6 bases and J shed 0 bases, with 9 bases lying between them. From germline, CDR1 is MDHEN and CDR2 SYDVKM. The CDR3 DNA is TGTGCCAGCAGGCTGGGTAGCTCCTACAATGAGCAGTTCTTC. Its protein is CASRLGSSYNEQFF.

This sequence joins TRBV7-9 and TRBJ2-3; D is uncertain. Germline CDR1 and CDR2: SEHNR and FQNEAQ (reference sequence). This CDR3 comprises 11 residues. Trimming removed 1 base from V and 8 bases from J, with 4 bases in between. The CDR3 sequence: CASSLEGTQYF. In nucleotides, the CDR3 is TGTGCCAGCAGCTTAGAGGGTACGCAGTATTTT.

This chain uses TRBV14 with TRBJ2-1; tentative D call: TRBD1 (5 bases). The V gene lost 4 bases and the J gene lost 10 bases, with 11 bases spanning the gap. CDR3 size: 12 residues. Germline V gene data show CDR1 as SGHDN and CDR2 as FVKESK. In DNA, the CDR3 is TGTGCCAGCAGCCCTCCTAGGGGCGAGCAGTTCTTC. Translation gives CASSPPRGEQFF. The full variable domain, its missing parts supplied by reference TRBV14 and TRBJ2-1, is EAGVTQFPSHSVIEKGQTVTLRCDPISGHDNLYWYRRVMGKEIKFLLHFVKESKQDESGMPNNRFLAERTGGTYSTLKVQPAELEDSGVYFCASSPPRGEQFFGPGTRLTVL.

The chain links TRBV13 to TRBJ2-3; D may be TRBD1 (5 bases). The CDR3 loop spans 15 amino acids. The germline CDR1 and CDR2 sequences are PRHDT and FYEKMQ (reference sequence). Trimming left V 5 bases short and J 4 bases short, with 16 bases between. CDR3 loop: CASSPTGIFPDTQYF. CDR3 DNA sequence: TGTGCCAGCAGCCCTACAGGTATCTTCCCAGATACGCAGTATTTT.

The CDR3 DNA follows: TGTGCCAGCATCCCTTTTTTACAGGGAAGCTCTGAAGCTTTCTTT. It is translated as CASIPFLQGSSEAFF. J is TRBJ1-1 and V is TRBV28, with D possibly TRBD1 on 6 matching bases. Deletions cut 7 bases from V and 6 bases from J, with 21 bases between. The length of the CDR3 is 15 residues. Germline-derived CDR1 and CDR2 are MDHEN and SYDVKM.

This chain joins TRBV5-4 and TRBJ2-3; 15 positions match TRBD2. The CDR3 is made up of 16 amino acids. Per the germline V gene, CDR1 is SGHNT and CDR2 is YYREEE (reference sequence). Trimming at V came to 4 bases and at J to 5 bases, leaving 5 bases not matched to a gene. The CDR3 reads CASSPGTSGRQDTQYF. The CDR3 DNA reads TGTGCCAGCAGCCCAGGGACTAGCGGGAGGCAAGATACGCAGTATTTT.

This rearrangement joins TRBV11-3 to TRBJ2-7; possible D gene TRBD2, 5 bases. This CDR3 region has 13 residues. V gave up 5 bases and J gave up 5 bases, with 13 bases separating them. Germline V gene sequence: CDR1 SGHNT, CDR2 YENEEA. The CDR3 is CASSPFEGHEQYF. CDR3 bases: TGTGCCAGCAGCCCTTTTGAGGGCCACGAGCAGTACTTC.

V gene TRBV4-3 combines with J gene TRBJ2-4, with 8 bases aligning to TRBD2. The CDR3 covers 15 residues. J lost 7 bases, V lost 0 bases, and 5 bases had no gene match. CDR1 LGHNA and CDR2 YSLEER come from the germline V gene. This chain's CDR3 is CASSQDKSGGNIQYF. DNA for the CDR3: TGCGCCAGCAGCCAAGATAAATCGGGAGGGAACATTCAGTACTTC.